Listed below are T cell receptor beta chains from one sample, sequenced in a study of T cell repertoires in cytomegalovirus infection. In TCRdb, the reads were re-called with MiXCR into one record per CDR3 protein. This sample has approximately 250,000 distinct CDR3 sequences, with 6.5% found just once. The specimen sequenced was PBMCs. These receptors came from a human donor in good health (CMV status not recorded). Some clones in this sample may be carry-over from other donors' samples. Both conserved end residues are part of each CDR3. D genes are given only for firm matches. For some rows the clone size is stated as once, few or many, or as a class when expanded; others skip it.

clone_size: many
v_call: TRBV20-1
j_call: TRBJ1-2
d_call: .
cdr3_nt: TGCAGTGCTAGTGTAGGGGCGGGTAACTATGGCTACACCTTC
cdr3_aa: CSASVGAGNYGYTF

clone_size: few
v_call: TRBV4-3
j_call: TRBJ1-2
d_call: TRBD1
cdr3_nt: TGCGCCAGCAGCCTAGACCGGGACAGGGGCTACACCTTC
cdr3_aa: CASSLDRDRGYTF

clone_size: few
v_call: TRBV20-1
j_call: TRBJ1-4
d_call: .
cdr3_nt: TGCAGTGCTAGAGATAGAAGGTTCGGAGAGGAAAAACTGTTTTTT
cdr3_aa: CSARDRRFGEEKLFF

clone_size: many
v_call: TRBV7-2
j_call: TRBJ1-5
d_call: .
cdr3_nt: TGTGCCAGCAGCTTATCGAGTGGAGGCAATCAGCCCCAGCATTTT
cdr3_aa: CASSLSSGGNQPQHF

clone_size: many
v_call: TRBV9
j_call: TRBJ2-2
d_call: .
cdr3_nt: TGTGCCAGCAGCGTAGGAGAACACGGGGAGCTGTTTTTT
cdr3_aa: CASSVGEHGELFF

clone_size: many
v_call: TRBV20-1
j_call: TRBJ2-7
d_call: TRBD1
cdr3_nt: TGCAGTGCTAGATCGGGGACAGCTGACTCCTACGAGCAGTACTTC
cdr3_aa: CSARSGTADSYEQYF

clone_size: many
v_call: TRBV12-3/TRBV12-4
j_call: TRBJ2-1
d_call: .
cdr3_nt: TGTGCCAGCAGTTTGTTTAGGGAAGGCGATGAGCAGTTCTTC
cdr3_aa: CASSLFREGDEQFF

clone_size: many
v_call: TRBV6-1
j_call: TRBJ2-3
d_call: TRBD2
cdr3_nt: TGTGCCAGCAGTCAAGCGGGGACTAGCACAGATACGCAGTATTTT
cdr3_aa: CASSQAGTSTDTQYF

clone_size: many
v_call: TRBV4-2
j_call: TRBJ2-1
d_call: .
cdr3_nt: TGTGCCAGCAGCGCTCGGCGGACCCATGAGCAGTTCTTC
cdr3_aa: CASSARRTHEQFF

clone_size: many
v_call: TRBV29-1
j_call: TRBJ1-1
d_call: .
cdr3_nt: TGCAGCGTTGATGTTGGGGGGCGGCAGGCTGAAGCTTTCTTT
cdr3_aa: CSVDVGGRQAEAFF

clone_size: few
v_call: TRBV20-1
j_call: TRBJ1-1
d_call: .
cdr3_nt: TGCAGTGCTAGAAGGGGGGCCTCCACTGAAGCTTTCTTT
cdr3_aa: CSARRGASTEAFF

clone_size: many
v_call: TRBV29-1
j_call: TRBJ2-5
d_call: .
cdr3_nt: TGCAGCGTTGAAGCCAGGCACGGGGGTGGCCTGGAGACCCAGTACTTC
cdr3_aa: CSVEARHGGGLETQYF

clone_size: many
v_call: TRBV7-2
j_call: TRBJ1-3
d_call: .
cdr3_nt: TGTGCCAGCAGCTTTCTACAGGGCATGGACGGAAACACCATATATTTT
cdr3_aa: CASSFLQGMDGNTIYF

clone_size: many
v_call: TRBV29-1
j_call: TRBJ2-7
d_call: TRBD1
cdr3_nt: TGCAGCGTTCGAACCTCCGGGACAGGGGCCTACGAGCAGTACTTC
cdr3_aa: CSVRTSGTGAYEQYF

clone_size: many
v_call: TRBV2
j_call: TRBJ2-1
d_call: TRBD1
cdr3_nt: TGTGCCAGCAGTTGGACAGGCGCAAATGAGCAGTTCTTC
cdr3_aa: CASSWTGANEQFF

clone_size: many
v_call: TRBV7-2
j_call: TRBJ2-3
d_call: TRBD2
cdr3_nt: TGTGCCAGCAGCCCAAAGCGGGGGGGCGCTACGCAGTATTTT
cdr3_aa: CASSPKRGGATQYF

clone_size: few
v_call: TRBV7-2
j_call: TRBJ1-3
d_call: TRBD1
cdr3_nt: TGTGCCAGCAGCGAGGGACAGAGCTCTGGAAACACCATATATTTT
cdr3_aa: CASSEGQSSGNTIYF

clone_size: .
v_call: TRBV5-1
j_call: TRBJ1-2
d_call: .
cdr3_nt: TGCGCCAGCAGCTTGGAACCTTCGGGAACACGTGGCTACACCTTC
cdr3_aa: CASSLEPSGTRGYTF

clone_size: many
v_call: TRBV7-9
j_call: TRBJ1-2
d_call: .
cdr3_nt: TGTGCCAGCAGCTTATTGGGGGGGGCCTCTGGCTACACCTTC
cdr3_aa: CASSLLGGASGYTF